This T cell receptor (beta chain) is from a study of response to subunit inactivated influenza vaccine. TCRdb re-derived calls from the RT-PCR reads in MiXCR, one entry per CDR3 protein. The data show around 790,000 distinct CDR3 sequences, less than 25% seen once. On this clonotype itself: What it binds is unknown.

Study outcomes and limitations: With each seasonal influenza vaccination, the authors suggested, few new T cells are recruited.

The V gene end was trimmed by 1 base and the J gene end by 8 bases; junction bases not matched to a gene: 5. Per the germline V gene, CDR1 is LNHNV and CDR2 is YYDKDF (reference sequence). The CDR3 is 14 amino acids. The receptor was isolated from a man between 45 and 60 years old who received an inactivated influenza vaccine. This chain connects TRBV15 to TRBJ2-3; 8 bases are a match to TRBD1. The sequenced sample was PBMCs from blood, obtained around 5 days after vaccination. CDR3 nucleotides: TGTGCCACCAGCAGAGGTGGACAGGGAGGTACGCAGTATTTT. This encodes CATSRGGQGGTQYF.